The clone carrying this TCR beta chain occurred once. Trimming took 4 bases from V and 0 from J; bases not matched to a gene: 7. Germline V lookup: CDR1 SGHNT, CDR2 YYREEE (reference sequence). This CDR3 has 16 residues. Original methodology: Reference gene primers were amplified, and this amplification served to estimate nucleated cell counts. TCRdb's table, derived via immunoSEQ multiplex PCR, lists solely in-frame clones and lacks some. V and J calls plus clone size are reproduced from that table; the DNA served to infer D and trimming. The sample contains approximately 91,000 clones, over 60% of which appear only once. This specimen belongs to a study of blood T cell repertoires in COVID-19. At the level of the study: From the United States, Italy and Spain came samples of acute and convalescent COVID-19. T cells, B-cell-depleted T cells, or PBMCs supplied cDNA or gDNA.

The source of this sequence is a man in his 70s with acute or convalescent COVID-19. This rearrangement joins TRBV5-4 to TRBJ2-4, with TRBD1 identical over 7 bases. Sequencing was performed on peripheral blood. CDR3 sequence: CASSRRQGQAKNIQYF. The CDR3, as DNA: TGTGCCAGCAGCCGGCGACAGGGTCAAGCCAAAAACATTCAGTACTTC.